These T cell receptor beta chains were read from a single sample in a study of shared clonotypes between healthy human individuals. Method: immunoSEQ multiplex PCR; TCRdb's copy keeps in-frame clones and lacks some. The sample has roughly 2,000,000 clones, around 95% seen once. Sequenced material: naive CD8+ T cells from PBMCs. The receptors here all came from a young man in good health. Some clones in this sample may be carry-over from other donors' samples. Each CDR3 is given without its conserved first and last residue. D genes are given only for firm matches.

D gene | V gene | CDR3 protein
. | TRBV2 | ASRTPGPTQETQY
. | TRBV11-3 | ASSSRGREETQY
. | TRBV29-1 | SVVQQATSYEQY
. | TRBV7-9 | ASSSRGYTEAF
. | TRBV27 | ASSYGTRVRPQH
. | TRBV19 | ASSIGGSSYEQY
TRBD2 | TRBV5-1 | ASSPNGGITSEQY
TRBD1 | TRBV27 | ASSLMGGQGWSYEQY
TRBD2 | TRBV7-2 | ASSQRLAGGLTRKQY
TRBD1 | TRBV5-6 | ASSSGTEDNYGYT
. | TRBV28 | ASMTRVETQY
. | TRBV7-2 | ASSALGSPYEQY
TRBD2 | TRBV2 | ASSEPLAGGPDTYNEQF
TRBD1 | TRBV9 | ASSVSGVSGQPNYGYT
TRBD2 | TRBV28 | ASRYAGEQETQY
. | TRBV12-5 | ASGPHTGLYGYT
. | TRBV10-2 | ASSPVRADSYNEQF
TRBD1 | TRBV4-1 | ASSQDDRVGSYEQY
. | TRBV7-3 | ASSISGATDTQY
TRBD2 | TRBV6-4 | ASSDLASGINEQF
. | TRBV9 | ASSVLPSYEQY
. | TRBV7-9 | ASSPIGAPGSFGNTIY
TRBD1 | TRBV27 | ASSLRQGAYEQF
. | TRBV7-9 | ASSSLREGEAF
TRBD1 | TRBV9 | ASSVSGTGAWNEQF
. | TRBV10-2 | ASSETGGNQPQH
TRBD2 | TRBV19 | ASMYAGGDEQF
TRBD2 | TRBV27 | ASSFSAGEELYEQY
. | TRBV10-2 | ASRLLRPDTQY
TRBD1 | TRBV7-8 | ASSLAVGQDQETQY
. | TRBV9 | ASSVAAGRPNYGYT
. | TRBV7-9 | ASNGGGDTIY
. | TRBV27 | ASSLYRVVTGELF
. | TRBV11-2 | ASSQWGSEGTQY
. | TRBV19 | ASSVRGSGNTIY
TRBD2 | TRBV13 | ASSPGLAGVNEQF
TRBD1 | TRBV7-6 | ASSSYRGNEQF
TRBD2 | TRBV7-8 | ASSTLLAGLYTQY
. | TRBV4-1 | ASSRLGGSYNEQF
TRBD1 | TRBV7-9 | ASSWGQDEKLF